A single sample is the source of the 17 T cell receptor beta chains below, sequenced in a study of cytomegalovirus exposure and HLA in healthy donors. It was with 60 Vbeta and 13 Jbeta primers that the PCR ran. Here immunoSEQ multiplex PCR was the method, and the copy in TCRdb shows in-frame clones only, minus some. The sample shows roughly 150,000 clones, over 70% of them seen only once. Material for sequencing was PBMCs. These receptor sequences come from a middle-aged woman in good health and CMV-seronegative.

The rearrangement uses TRBV2 and TRBJ2-5, with 7 positions matching TRBD1. The germline V gene has CDR1 SNHLY and CDR2 FYNNEI. Trimming took 6 bases from V and 4 from J; bases not matched to a gene: 8. The CDR3 is 14 amino acids. The CDR3 reads CASSETGVAETQYF. CDR3 coding DNA: TGTGCCAGCAGCGAAACAGGGGTTGCAGAGACCCAGTACTTC.

The chain links TRBV13 to TRBJ2-7; D is perhaps TRBD1 (6 bases). The V end was cut by 4 bases, the J end by 2 bases, with 15 bases between. This CDR3 is 15 amino acids long. Germline CDR1 reads PRHDT; CDR2 reads FYEKMQ (reference sequence). This CDR3 is CASSSTTGLPYEQYF. The CDR3 DNA reads as TGTGCCAGCAGCTCCACGACAGGACTTCCCTACGAGCAGTACTTC.

This chain connects TRBV14 to TRBJ1-1, with unresolved D. This CDR3 spans 17 amino acids. Germline V lookup: CDR1 SGHDN, CDR2 FVKESK. The V and J ends lost 3 bases and 4 bases respectively, with 21 bases between them. CDR3 sequence: CASSHGVRGKWATEAFF. Here the CDR3 DNA reads TGTGCCAGCAGCCATGGAGTACGGGGAAAATGGGCCACTGAAGCTTTCTTT.

On this clone: A junction boundary mismatches the germline segment, possibly from a read error. The chain uses TRBV7-9 and TRBJ2-5; D might be TRBD1 (6 bases). The V gene's germline CDR1 is SEHNR and CDR2 FQNEAQ (reference sequence). The CDR3 consists of 14 residues. CDR3 nucleotides: TGTTCCAGCAGCTGGACAGCCCGAGAAGAGACCCAGTACTTC. Its translation is CSSSWTAREETQYF.

The chain carries TRBV28 and TRBJ1-4, with 7 positions matching TRBD1. Germline-derived CDR1 and CDR2 are MDHEN and SYDVKM. The V and J ends lost 4 bases and 2 bases, in that order; junction bases with no gene match: 1. The CDR3 runs to 14 residues. The CDR3 coding sequence is TGTGCCAGCAGTTGGACAGGTACTAATGAAAAACTGTTTTTT. It is translated as CASSWTGTNEKLFF.

Comment on this clone: At one boundary the junction diverges from the germline segment, which might be a read error. The chain has TRBV7-9 and TRBJ1-2; D call uncertain. The CDR3 contains 14 residues. Germline CDR1 and CDR2: SEHNR and FQNEAQ (reference sequence). CDR3 loop: CSSSLLYIEGGYTF. The CDR3 DNA reads TGTTCCAGCAGCTTACTTTATATAGAGGGTGGCTACACCTTC.

The rearrangement links TRBV15 to TRBJ2-5; D perhaps matches TRBD2 (6 bases). The germline V gene has CDR1 LNHNV and CDR2 YYDKDF (reference sequence). The CDR3 is made up of 13 amino acids. Between the trimmed V and J ends, which lost 8 bases and 7 bases, there was a span of 17 bases. CDR3 sequence (DNA): TGTGCCACCGCTACCAGGTTGGGAGGGACCCAGTACTTC. This gives the protein CATATRLGGTQYF.

The CDR3 sequence: CASSVDLDTQYF. The DNA of the CDR3 is TGTGCCAGCAGCGTAGATCTAGATACGCAGTATTTT. The chain uses TRBV9 and TRBJ2-3, with D hard to call. The CDR3 covers 12 residues. With 0 bases removed from V and 5 bases from J, the gap between germline ends came to 4 bases. Per the germline V gene, CDR1 is SGDLS and CDR2 is YYNGEE.

This clone appeared a few times. V gene TRBV11-2 combines with J gene TRBJ2-2, with 10 positions matching TRBD2. With V trimmed by 5 bases and J by 0 bases, 3 bases remained unmatched. The CDR3 spans 16 residues. Per germline, CDR1 SGHAT and CDR2 FQNNGV. The CDR3 is CASSLGLAANTGELFF. The CDR3 DNA reads TGTGCCAGCAGCCTAGGACTAGCGGCGAACACCGGGGAGCTGTTTTTT.

The V and J genes are TRBV18 and TRBJ2-1; perhaps TRBD1 as D (5 bases). Germline V gives CDR1 KGHSH, CDR2 LQKENI. This CDR3 is 17 amino acids long. Trimming removed 4 bases at V and 1 base at J, with 17 bases between. The CDR3, as DNA: TGTGCCAGCTCACACACAAGGGGCCCGCGGTCCTACAATGAGCAGTTCTTC. This codes for CASSHTRGPRSYNEQFF.

The chain carries TRBV9 and TRBJ2-1, with 8 positions matching TRBD2. Germline values: CDR1 SGDLS, CDR2 YYNGEE. The CDR3 covers 14 residues. J lost 12 bases, V lost 0 bases, and 8 bases had no gene match. Written as DNA, the CDR3 is TGTGCCAGCAGCGTAGGACTAGCGAGTTCTTGGCAGTTCTTC. Amino acids: CASSVGLASSWQFF.

This chain links TRBV18 with TRBJ2-3, with no clear D. Trimming removed 4 bases from V and 6 bases from J, with 11 bases in between. Germline V CDR1 and CDR2: KGHSH, LQKENI. The CDR3 sequence is 13 residues long. CDR3 DNA sequence: TGTGCCAGCTCACTACTCGCTTCGGATACGCAGTATTTT. Amino acids: CASSLLASDTQYF.

The chain has TRBV6-4 and TRBJ2-7; D remains unclear. The CDR3 loop spans 11 amino acids. Germline values: CDR1 MRHNA, CDR2 SNTAGT. Trimming left V 8 bases short and J 11 bases short, with 16 bases between. The CDR3 DNA follows: TGTGCCAGCCACAACGAGACATATGAGTACTTC. Amino acid sequence: CASHNETYEYF.

The chain combines TRBV11-2 with TRBJ2-5, with 9 bases identical to TRBD1. V shed 5 bases, J shed 9 bases, and the junction held 10 bases outside the gene matches. Germline lookup yields CDR1 SGHAT and CDR2 FQNNGV. CDR3 length equals 14 residues. The CDR3, as DNA: TGTGCCAGCAGCCGGGACAGGGATGGCGGGGCCCAGTACTTC. Translated, it gives CASSRDRDGGAQYF.

The CDR3 DNA is TGTGCCAGCAGTTCAAGACAGGAGCCAACTTATGAAGCTTTCTTT. Its translation: CASSSRQEPTYEAFF. The chain joins TRBV27 to TRBJ1-1; D possibly corresponds to TRBD1 (6 bases). Germline values: CDR1 MNHEY, CDR2 SMNVEV (reference sequence). The CDR3 runs to 15 residues. Trimming removed 4 bases from V and 7 bases from J, with 19 bases in between.

The rearrangement joins TRBV28 to TRBJ2-7, with a tentative D call TRBD1 (5 bases). The CDR3 loop spans 14 amino acids. V dropped 3 bases and J dropped 5 bases, with 14 bases sitting between them. Germline CDR1 MDHEN, CDR2 SYDVKM. The CDR3 DNA sequence: TGTGCCAGCAGTTTCAGGGTTTTGGGTCACGAGCAGTACTTC. This gives the protein CASSFRVLGHEQYF.

This chain joins TRBV28 and TRBJ1-3, with D possibly being TRBD1 (6 bases). Germline CDR1 MDHEN, CDR2 SYDVKM. The length of the CDR3 is 18 residues. V was pared by 1 base and J by 2 bases, with 18 bases between. The CDR3 region is CASSLLLYYTGTGNTIYF. The CDR3 region has the DNA TGTGCCAGCAGTTTATTGCTTTACTATACAGGGACTGGAAACACCATATATTTT.